Here is one T cell receptor (beta chain) with its context. The antigen is unknown. V was pared by 4 bases and J by 0 bases, with 12 bases of the junction left unmatched. Germline V lookup: CDR1 SGHNT, CDR2 YYREEE (reference sequence). The length of the CDR3 is 18 residues. The sample originates from a study of shared clonotypes between healthy human individuals. Study-level results: The study drew on few donors, limiting represented genetic and exposure-history diversity. Clonotype sharing among donors, it was expected, would be affected by sequencing depth.

Libraries were prepared by immunoSEQ multiplex PCR; TCRdb keeps only in-frame clonotypes and omits some of them. The sample lists about 2.5 million clones; 80% to 95% were seen once. The sequence derives from a man aged 18 to 29 in good health. Some clones in this sample may be carry-over from other donors' samples. The chain uses TRBV5-4 and TRBJ1-4; 7 bases align to TRBD1. Material: naive CD4+ T cells from PBMCs. Subset noted: CD45RA+ positively selected. CDR3 loop: CASSSRQGSGATNEKLFF. The DNA of the CDR3 is TGTGCCAGCAGCAGTCGACAGGGCTCTGGCGCAACTAATGAAAAACTGTTTTTT.